This T cell receptor (beta chain) originates from a study of blood T cell repertoires in COVID-19. Overall study: There were acute and convalescent COVID-19 samples, and they came from the United States, Italy and Spain.

The data were produced by immunoSEQ multiplex PCR, yet TCRdb's version contains in-frame clones alone and is incomplete. The sample lists some 130,000 clones; over 60% were seen once. The CDR3 is 14 amino acids. V was cut by 6 bases and J by 4 bases, with 12 bases left in between. Germline V gives CDR1 ENHRY, CDR2 SYGVKD. Input material: peripheral blood. This chain uses TRBV10-3 with TRBJ1-4; D unresolved. The TCR originated in a man older than 75 with acute or convalescent COVID-19. CDR3 bases: TGTGCCATCAGCGGGAGTGCTAATAATGAAAAACTGTTTTTT. This codes for CAISGSANNEKLFF.